This T cell receptor beta chain was retrieved from a study of shared clonotypes between healthy human individuals. Trimming left V 3 bases short and J 0 bases short, with 6 bases between. This CDR3 has 15 residues. CDR1 MNHNS and CDR2 SASEGT come from the germline V gene. About this clone itself: A read error likely explains this, since a far larger clone differs by one base.

Replicate PCRs for unsorted PBMC used roughly 320 ng DNA (about 30,000 T cell genomes). Source study methods: ImmunoSEQ gave junction-only sequences without quality scores, so filtering differed. The table came from immunoSEQ multiplex PCR; TCRdb's copy has only in-frame clones and leaves some out. Clone size and the V and J calls come from that table; the DNA yielded D and trimming. The sample shows 550,000 to 600,000 clones, roughly 79% of them seen only once. Material: PBMCs. The V and J genes are TRBV6-1 and TRBJ2-6, with D perhaps TRBD1 (6 bases). This receptor was taken from a woman aged 40 to 50 in good health. Some clones in this sample may be carry-over from other donors' samples. The chain's CDR3 is CASSEDSSGANVLTF. The CDR3 nucleotides read TGTGCCAGCAGTGAGGACAGCTCTGGGGCCAACGTCCTGACTTTC.